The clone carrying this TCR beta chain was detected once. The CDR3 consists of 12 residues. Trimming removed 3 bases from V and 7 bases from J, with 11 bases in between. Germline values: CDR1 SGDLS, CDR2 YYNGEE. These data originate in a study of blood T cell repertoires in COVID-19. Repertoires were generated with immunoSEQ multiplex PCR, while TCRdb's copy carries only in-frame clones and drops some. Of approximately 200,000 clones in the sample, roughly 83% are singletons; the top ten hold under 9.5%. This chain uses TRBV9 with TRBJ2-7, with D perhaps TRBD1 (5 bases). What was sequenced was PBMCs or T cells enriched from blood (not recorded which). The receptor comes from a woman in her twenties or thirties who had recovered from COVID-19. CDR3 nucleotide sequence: TGTGCCAGCAGCGCCCAGGGTCGAGAGCAGTACTTC. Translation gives CASSAQGREQYF.